This is a list of T cell receptor beta chains from one sample in a study of cytomegalovirus exposure and HLA in healthy donors. The assay was immunoSEQ multiplex PCR, and TCRdb's table has in-frame clones only and misses some. The sample carries roughly 87,000 clones, 70% to 75% recorded once. The sample consisted of PBMCs. All receptors derive from a man aged 55-75 years in good health and CMV-seronegative. CDR3s include the opening cysteine and the closing phenylalanine or tryptophan. D genes are given only for firm matches. Some rows mark clone size as missing; the rest say once, few, many or name a class of expanded clone.

>NA|TRBJ1-1|TRBV4-2|NA
TGTGCCAGCAGCTTGATCGGGAGCAAGAACACTGAAGCTTTCTTT
CASSLIGSKNTEAFF
>NA|TRBJ2-7|TRBV6-5|TRBD1
TGTGCCAGCAAGGCAACCGGGACAGGGACCCACGAGCAGTACTTC
CASKATGTGTHEQYF
>few|TRBJ1-3|TRBV7-9|NA
TGTGCCAGCAGCTCTGTTCAGGTCATCTCTGGAAACACCATATATTTT
CASSSVQVISGNTIYF
>NA|TRBJ2-3|TRBV30|NA
TGTGCCTGGAGTGTACGATCCCGGGATACGCAGTATTTT
CAWSVRSRDTQYF
>once|TRBJ2-5|TRBV10-3|TRBD1
TGTGCCATCAGTGGGGTGCACAGGGGCAACCAAGAGACCCAGTACTTC
CAISGVHRGNQETQYF
>NA|TRBJ1-1|TRBV6-4|NA
TGTGCCAGCAGTGACCCACCTGATCCGACAGAGAACACTGAAGCTTTCTTT
CASSDPPDPTENTEAFF
>NA|TRBJ2-1|TRBV7-3|TRBD2
TGTGCCAGCAGCTTAAGCGGTTCTAGCGGGGGTAATGAGCAGTTCTTC
CASSLSGSSGGNEQFF
>NA|TRBJ1-3|TRBV7-8|NA
TGTGCCAGCAGCTTGCGGGGTTATGGAAACACCATATATTTT
CASSLRGYGNTIYF
>NA|TRBJ1-1|TRBV29-1|NA
TGCAGCGTTTTAAGAGGGCCCCGGGAGGGGGCTTTCTTT
CSVLRGPREGAFF
>NA|TRBJ2-5|TRBV11-2|NA
TGTGCCAGCAGCCCGTGGACTGGGAATAAAGAGACCCAGTACTTC
CASSPWTGNKETQYF
>NA|TRBJ2-1|TRBV9|NA
TGTGCCAGCAGCACAGGACACTCTTACAATGAGCAGTTCTTC
CASSTGHSYNEQFF
>NA|TRBJ1-2|TRBV6-6|TRBD1
TGCGCCAGCATCCTATCCGGACAGGGGAGCGGCTACACCTTC
CASILSGQGSGYTF
>NA|TRBJ1-1|TRBV30|NA
TGTGCCTGGAGTATTGGCGGGGGAACTGAAGCTTTCTTT
CAWSIGGGTEAFF
>NA|TRBJ1-1|TRBV2|NA
TGTGCCAGCGCGTCTGGGGAGGGTATCGGCACTGAAGCTTTCTTT
CASASGEGIGTEAFF
>NA|TRBJ2-5|TRBV5-1|NA
TGCGCCAGCAGCTTGGGGGCAGATCAGCAAGAGACCCAGTACTTC
CASSLGADQQETQYF
>NA|TRBJ1-6|TRBV5-1|NA
TGCGCCAGCAGCTTGGAAGGGACTTACAATTCACCCCTCCACTTT
CASSLEGTYNSPLHF
>NA|TRBJ2-2|TRBV5-1|NA
TGCGCCAGCAGCTTCGAACAGAACACCGGGGAGCTGTTTTTT
CASSFEQNTGELFF
>few|TRBJ1-1|TRBV6-5|NA
TGTGCCAGCAGTGAAGACAGCGAGAACACTGAAGCTTTCTTT
CASSEDSENTEAFF
>NA|TRBJ2-7|TRBV19|NA
TGTGCCAGTAGTATAGATCGGCGGGACAGACTCTATGGGCAGTACTTC
CASSIDRRDRLYGQYF
>NA|TRBJ2-3|TRBV5-1|NA
TGCGCCAGCAGCTTGGCCTGGGGGGAGGAGTACGATACGCAGTATTTT
CASSLAWGEEYDTQYF
>few|TRBJ1-2|TRBV25-1|NA
TGTGCCAGCAGTGACTCCCCGACAGGCTACTATGGCTACACCTTC
CASSDSPTGYYGYTF
>NA|TRBJ2-7|TRBV6-1|NA
TGTGCCAGCAGACAGGACGTCTACGAGCAGTACTTC
CASRQDVYEQYF
>once|TRBJ2-7|TRBV9|NA
TGTGCCAGCAGCCTAAGGGAGGGGGAGTATGAGCAGTACTTC
CASSLREGEYEQYF
>NA|TRBJ2-1|TRBV5-4|TRBD2
TGTGCCAGCAGCTTGGCCAAGCGGGGGGGCTCAAATGAGCAGTTCTTC
CASSLAKRGGSNEQFF
>few|TRBJ1-4|TRBV30|NA
TGTGCCTGGAGTTGGGGAGCAACTAATGAAAAACTGTTTTTT
CAWSWGATNEKLFF
>NA|TRBJ2-2|TRBV4-1|NA
TGCGCCAGCAGCCCTCAGACTGCTCGACCTTCCCCCGGGGAGCTGTTTTTT
CASSPQTARPSPGELFF
>NA|TRBJ2-7|TRBV25-1|TRBD1
TGTGCCAGCAGTGAATGGGGGACAGGCGGCTCCTACGAGCAGTACTTC
CASSEWGTGGSYEQYF
>NA|TRBJ2-7|TRBV7-3|NA
TGTGCCAGCAGCTTAAGTTGGTACTGGTCTAACTCGTCGCAGGGGCACTCCTACGAGCAGTACTTC
CASSLSWYWSNSSQGHSYEQYF